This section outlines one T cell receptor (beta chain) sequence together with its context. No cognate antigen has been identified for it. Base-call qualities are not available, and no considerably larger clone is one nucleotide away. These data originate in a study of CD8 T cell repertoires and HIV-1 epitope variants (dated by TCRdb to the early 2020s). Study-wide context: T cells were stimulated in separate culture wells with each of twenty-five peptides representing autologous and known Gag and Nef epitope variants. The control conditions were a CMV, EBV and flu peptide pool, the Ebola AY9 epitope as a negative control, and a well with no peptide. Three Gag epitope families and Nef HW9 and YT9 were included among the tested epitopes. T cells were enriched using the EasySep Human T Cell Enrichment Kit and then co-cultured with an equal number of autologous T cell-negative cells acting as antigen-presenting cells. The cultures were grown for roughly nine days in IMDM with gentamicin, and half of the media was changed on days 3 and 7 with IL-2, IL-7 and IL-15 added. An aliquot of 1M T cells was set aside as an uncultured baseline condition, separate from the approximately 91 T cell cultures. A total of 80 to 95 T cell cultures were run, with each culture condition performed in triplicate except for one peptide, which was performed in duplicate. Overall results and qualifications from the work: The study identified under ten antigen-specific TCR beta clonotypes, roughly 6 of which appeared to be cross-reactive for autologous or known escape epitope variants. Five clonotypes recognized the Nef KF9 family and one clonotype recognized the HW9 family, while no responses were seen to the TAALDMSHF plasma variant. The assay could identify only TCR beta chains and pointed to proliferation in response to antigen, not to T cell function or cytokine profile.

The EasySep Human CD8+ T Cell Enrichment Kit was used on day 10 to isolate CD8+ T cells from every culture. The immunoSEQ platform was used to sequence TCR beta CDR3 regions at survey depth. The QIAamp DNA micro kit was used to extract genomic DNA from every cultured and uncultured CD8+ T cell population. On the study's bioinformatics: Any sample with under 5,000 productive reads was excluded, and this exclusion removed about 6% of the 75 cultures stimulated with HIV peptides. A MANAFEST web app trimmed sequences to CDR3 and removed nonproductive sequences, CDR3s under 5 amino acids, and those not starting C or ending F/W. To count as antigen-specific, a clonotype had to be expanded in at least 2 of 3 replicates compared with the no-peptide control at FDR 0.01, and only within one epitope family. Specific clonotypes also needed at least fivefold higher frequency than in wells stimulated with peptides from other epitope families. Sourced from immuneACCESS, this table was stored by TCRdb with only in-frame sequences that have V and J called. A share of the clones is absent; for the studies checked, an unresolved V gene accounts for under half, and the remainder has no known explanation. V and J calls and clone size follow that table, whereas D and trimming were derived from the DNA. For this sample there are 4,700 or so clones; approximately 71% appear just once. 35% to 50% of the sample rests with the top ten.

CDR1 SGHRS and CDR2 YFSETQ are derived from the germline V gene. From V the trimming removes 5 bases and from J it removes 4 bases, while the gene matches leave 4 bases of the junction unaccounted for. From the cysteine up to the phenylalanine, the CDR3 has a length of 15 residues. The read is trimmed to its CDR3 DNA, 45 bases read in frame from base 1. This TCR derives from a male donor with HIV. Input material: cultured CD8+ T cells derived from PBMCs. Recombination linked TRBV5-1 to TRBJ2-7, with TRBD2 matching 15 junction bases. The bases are TGCGCCAGCAGTTGGACTAGCGGGGGGGGGTACGAGCAGTACTTC. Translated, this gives CASSWTSGGGYEQYF. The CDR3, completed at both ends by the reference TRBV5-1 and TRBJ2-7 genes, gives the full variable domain KAGVTQTPRYLIKTRGQQVTLSCSPISGHRSVSWYQQTPGQGLQFLFEYFSETQRNKGNFPGRFSGRQFSNSRSEMNVSTLELGDSALYLCASSWTSGGGYEQYFGPGTRLTVT.